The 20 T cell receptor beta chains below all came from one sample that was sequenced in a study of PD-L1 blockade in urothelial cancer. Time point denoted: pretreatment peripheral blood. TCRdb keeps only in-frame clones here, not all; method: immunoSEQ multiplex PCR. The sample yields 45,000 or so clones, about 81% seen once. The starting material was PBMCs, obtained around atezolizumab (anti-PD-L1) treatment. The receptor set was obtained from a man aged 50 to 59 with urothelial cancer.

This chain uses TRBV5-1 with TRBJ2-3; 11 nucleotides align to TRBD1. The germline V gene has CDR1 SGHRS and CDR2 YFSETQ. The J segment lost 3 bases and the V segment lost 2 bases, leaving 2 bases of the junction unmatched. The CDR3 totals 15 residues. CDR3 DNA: TGCGCCAGCAGCTTCGGACAGGGGGCAACAGATACGCAGTATTTT. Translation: CASSFGQGATDTQYF. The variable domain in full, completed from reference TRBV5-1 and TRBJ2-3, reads KAGVTQTPRYLIKTRGQQVTLSCSPISGHRSVSWYQQTPGQGLQFLFEYFSETQRNKGNFPGRFSGRQFSNSRSEMNVSTLELGDSALYLCASSFGQGATDTQYFGPGTRLTVL.

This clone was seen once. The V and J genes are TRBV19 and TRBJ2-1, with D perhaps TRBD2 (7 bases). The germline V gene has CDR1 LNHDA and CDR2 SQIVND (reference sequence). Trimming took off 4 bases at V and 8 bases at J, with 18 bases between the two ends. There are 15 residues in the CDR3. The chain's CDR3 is CASSTLGGAHYEQFF. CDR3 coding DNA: TGTGCCAGTAGTACCCTAGGGGGGGCCCACTATGAGCAGTTCTTC.

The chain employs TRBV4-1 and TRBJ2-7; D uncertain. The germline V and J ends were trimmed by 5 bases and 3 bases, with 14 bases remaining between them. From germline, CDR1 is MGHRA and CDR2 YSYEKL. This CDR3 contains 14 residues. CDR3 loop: CASSYQETDYEQYF. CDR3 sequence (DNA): TGCGCCAGCAGCTACCAAGAGACTGACTACGAGCAGTACTTC.

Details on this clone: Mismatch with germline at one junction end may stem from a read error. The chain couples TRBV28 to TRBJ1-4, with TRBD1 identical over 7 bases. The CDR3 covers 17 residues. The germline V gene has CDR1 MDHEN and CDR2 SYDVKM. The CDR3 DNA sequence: TGTGCCAGCAGTACAACGGGTAGGGGACAGAGTAATGTAAAACTGTTTTTT. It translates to CASSTTGRGQSNVKLFF. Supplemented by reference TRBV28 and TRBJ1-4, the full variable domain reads DVKVTQSSRYLVKRTGEKVFLECVQDMDHENMFWYRQDPGLGLRLIYFSYDVKMKEKGDIPEGYSVSREKKERFSLILESASTNQTSMYLCASSTTGRGQSNVKLFFGSGTQLSVL.

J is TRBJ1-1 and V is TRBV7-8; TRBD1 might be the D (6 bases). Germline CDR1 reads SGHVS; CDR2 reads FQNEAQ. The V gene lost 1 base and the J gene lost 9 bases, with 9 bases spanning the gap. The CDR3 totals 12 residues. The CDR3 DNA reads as TGTGCCAGCAGCTTAGACAGGGAGAAAGCTTTCTTT. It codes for CASSLDREKAFF.

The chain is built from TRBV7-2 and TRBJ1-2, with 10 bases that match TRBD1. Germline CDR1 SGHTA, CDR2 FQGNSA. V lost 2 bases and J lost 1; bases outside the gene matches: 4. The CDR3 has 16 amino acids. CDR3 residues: CASSLRGTGVNYGYTF. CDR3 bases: TGTGCCAGCAGCTTAAGGGGGACAGGGGTTAACTATGGCTACACCTTC.

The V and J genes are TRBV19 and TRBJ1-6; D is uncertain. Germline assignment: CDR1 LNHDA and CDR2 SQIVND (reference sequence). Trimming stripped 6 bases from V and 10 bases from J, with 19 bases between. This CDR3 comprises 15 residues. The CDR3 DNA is TGTGCCAGTAGCCTTAGCCCCCCGACCGGATCACCCCTCCACTTT. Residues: CASSLSPPTGSPLHF.

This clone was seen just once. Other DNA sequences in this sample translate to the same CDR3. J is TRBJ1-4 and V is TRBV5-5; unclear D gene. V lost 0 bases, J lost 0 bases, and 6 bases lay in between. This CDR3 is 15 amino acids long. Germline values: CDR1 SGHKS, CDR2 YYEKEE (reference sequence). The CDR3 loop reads CASSLAVATNEKLFF. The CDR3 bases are TGTGCCAGCAGCTTGGCGGTAGCAACTAATGAAAAACTGTTTTTT.

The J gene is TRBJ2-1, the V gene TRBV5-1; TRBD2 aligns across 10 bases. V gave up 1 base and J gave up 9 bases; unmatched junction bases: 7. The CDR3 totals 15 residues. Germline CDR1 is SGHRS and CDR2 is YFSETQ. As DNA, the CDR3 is TGCGCCAGCAGCTTGCAAGCGGGAGGGCCTGTTGAGCAGTTCTTC. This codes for CASSLQAGGPVEQFF.

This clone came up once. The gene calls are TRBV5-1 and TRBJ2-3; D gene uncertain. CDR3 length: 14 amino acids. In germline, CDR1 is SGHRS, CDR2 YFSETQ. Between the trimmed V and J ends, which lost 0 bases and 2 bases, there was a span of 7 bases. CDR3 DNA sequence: TGCGCCAGCAGCTTGGAACAGCTCACAGATACGCAGTATTTT. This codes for CASSLEQLTDTQYF.

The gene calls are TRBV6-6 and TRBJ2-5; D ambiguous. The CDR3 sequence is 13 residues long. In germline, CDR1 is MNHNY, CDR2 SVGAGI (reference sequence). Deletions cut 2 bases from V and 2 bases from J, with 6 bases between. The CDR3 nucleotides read TGTGCCAGCAGTTACGCCCAGCAAGAGACCCAGTACTTC. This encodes CASSYAQQETQYF.

CDR3 sequence: CASSEMSGMAQDTQYF. DNA of the CDR3: TGCGCCAGCAGTGAGATGAGCGGGATGGCCCAAGATACGCAGTATTTT. The chain has TRBV10-2 and TRBJ2-3; 7 nucleotides match TRBD2. This CDR3 has 16 amino acids. Germline CDR1 WSHSY, CDR2 SAAADI. V shed 2 bases and J 5 bases; nucleotides not matched to a gene: 10.

The CDR3 region has the DNA TGTGCCAGCAGCTTGGTCCTGCAAGCTGGGAGAGTCTACGAGCAGTACTTC. This codes for CASSLVLQAGRVYEQYF. The chain couples TRBV5-8 to TRBJ2-7; the D gene is possibly TRBD2 (5 bases). Trimming stripped 0 bases from V and 3 bases from J, with 19 bases between. Germline assignment: CDR1 SGHTS and CDR2 YDEGEE. This CDR3 is 17 amino acids long.

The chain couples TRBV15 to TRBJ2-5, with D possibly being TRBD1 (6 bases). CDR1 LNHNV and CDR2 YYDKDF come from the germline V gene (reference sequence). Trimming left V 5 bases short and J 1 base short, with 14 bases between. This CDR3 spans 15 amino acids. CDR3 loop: CATSRLDRTQETQYF. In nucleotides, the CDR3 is TGTGCCACCAGCCGATTAGACAGGACCCAAGAGACCCAGTACTTC.

The CDR3 is CASSQKGGNQPQHF. CDR3 in DNA: TGTGCCAGTAGTCAGAAAGGGGGCAATCAGCCCCAGCATTTT. This chain connects TRBV19 to TRBJ1-5; possibly TRBD1 for D (5 bases). CDR1 is LNHDA, CDR2 SQIVND, per germline (reference sequence). V lost 5 bases to trimming and J lost 2 bases, with 10 bases between them. The CDR3 loop spans 14 amino acids.

The CDR3 loop is CASGGDLYEQYF. Here the CDR3 DNA reads TGTGCCAGCGGGGGGGACCTCTACGAGCAGTACTTC. The rearrangement links TRBV6-1 to TRBJ2-7, with 7 positions matching TRBD2. Germline-derived CDR1 and CDR2 are MNHNS and SASEGT. The CDR3 is 12 amino acids. J lost 3 bases, V lost 8 bases, and 4 bases had no gene match.

Here the CDR3 reads CATGDSNYGYTF. DNA of the CDR3: TGTGCCACCGGGGACAGCAACTATGGCTACACCTTC. This chain uses TRBV19 with TRBJ1-2, with 7 bases matching TRBD1. V dropped 10 bases and J dropped 2; count of bases not matched to a gene: 4. Germline CDR1 reads LNHDA; CDR2 reads SQIVND (reference sequence). CDR3 size: 12 residues.

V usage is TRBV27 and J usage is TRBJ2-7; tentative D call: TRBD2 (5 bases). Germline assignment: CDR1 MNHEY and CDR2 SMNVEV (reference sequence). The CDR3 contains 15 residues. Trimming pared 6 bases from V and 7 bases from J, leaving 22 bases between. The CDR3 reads CASSRSSSGILEQYV. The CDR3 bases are TGTGCCAGCAGCCGTTCGTCCTCGGGGATTTTGGAGCAGTACGTC.

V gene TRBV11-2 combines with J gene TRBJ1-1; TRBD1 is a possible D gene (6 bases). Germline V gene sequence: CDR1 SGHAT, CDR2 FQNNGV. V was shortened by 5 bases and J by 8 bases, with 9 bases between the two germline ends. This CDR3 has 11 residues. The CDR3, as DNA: TGTGCCAGCAGCCTCGGGACAGAAGCTTTCTTT. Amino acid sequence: CASSLGTEAFF.

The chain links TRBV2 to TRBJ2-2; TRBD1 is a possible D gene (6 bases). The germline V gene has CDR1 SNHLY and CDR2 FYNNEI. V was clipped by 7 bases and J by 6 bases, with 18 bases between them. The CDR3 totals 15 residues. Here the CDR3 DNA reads TGTGCCAGCAAACAGGGCGGTGATCGGGCCGGGGAGCTGTTTTTT. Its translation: CASKQGGDRAGELFF.